These T cell receptor beta chains were read from a single sample in a study of cytomegalovirus exposure and HLA in healthy donors. Sequencing was performed with immunoSEQ multiplex PCR; in TCRdb, only in-frame clones are kept and a portion is missing. The sample has around 180,000 clones, about four fifths seen once. Input material: PBMCs. The receptors originated from a man in his late teens or twenties in good health and CMV-seronegative. Both conserved end residues are part of each CDR3. Fields, in order: J gene, clone size, V gene, D gene, CDR3 DNA, CDR3 protein. A D gene is named only where the DNA matches it firmly. Size tells how often a clone was seen (once, few, many) or the class of an expanded clone, and some rows leave it out.

>TRBJ2-2|NA|TRBV7-9|TRBD2
TGTGCCAGCAGCTCCCGGACTAGCGGGAGGGGAAACACCGGGGAGCTGTTTTTT
CASSSRTSGRGNTGELFF
>TRBJ2-7|NA|TRBV27|NA
TGTGCCAGCAGTTTAAAGACCGGACTTAACTACGAGCAGTACTTC
CASSLKTGLNYEQYF
>TRBJ2-1|NA|TRBV19|TRBD1
TGTGCCAGTAGGAACAGGGGAACTTCTCATGAGCAGTTCTTC
CASRNRGTSHEQFF
>TRBJ2-1|NA|TRBV19|NA
TGTGCCAGTCACTCGGGGAGCTCCTACAATGAGCAGTTCTTC
CASHSGSSYNEQFF
>TRBJ2-3|NA|TRBV6-5|NA
TGTGCCAGCAGCTCGGACTCAAAACGGGCAGATACGCAGTATTTT
CASSSDSKRADTQYF
>TRBJ2-7|few|TRBV6-1|TRBD2
TGTGCCAGCAGTGAAGAACTAGCGGGGGGCGGCGAGCAGTACTTC
CASSEELAGGGEQYF
>TRBJ1-6|NA|TRBV27|TRBD1
TGTGCCAGCAGTATCGAACCGACAGGGGGATGGAGGGCACCCCTCCACTTT
CASSIEPTGGWRAPLHF
>TRBJ1-3|NA|TRBV4-3|NA
TGCGCCAGCAGCCAACTCCTCCGCCGACACTCTGGAAACACCATATATTTT
CASSQLLRRHSGNTIYF
>TRBJ2-5|once|TRBV27|NA
TGTGCCGCAGGGTATTACCAAGAGACCCAGTACTTC
CAAGYYQETQYF
>TRBJ1-1|NA|TRBV27|NA
TGTGCCAGCAGTTGGACAGTGAACACTGAAGCTTTCTTT
CASSWTVNTEAFF
>TRBJ2-1|few|TRBV7-2|NA
TGTGCCAGCAGCTTTGTGGAGCGCTCCTACAATGAGCAGTTCTTC
CASSFVERSYNEQFF
>TRBJ1-2|NA|TRBV7-9|NA
TGTGCCAGCAGCTTGGAGGGAAACTATGGCTACACCTTC
CASSLEGNYGYTF
>TRBJ1-5|once|TRBV2|TRBD1
TGTGCCAGCAGCAAGACAGGGGGCGGCAATCAGCCCCAGCATTTT
CASSKTGGGNQPQHF
>TRBJ1-5|once|TRBV6-5|NA
TGTGCCAGCAGTTACTCTAACACCCTCGGGCAGCCCCAGCATTTT
CASSYSNTLGQPQHF
>TRBJ2-5|NA|TRBV5-4|NA
TGTGCCAGCAGCTTACAGGGAAAAGAGACCCAGTACTTC
CASSLQGKETQYF
>TRBJ2-3|NA|TRBV9|NA
TGTGCCAGCGGGGGGGCTTTCACAGATACGCAGTATTTT
CASGGAFTDTQYF
>TRBJ2-7|NA|TRBV28|TRBD1
TGTGCCAGCAGTATCAGACAGGGGGTATCCTACGAGCAGTACTTC
CASSIRQGVSYEQYF
>TRBJ2-5|NA|TRBV11-2|NA
TGTGCCAGCAGTGCCACAGGGTATCGGGGGACCCAGTACTTC
CASSATGYRGTQYF
>TRBJ2-3|few|TRBV25-1|NA
TGTGCCAGCAGTCGGGACTCAACTAACCTTATCACAGATACGCAGTATTTT
CASSRDSTNLITDTQYF
>TRBJ1-1|NA|TRBV9|TRBD1
TGTGCCAGCAGCGTAGAACCAGGGGGCACTGAAGCTTTCTTT
CASSVEPGGTEAFF
>TRBJ1-2|NA|TRBV9|TRBD1
TGTGCCAGCAGCGCCCCCCCTTCAGGGGGTTATGGCTACACCTTC
CASSAPPSGGYGYTF
>TRBJ2-7|NA|TRBV5-1|NA
TGCGCCAGCAGCTTGGCCGGACAGTCCTACGAGCAGTACTTC
CASSLAGQSYEQYF
>TRBJ1-4|NA|TRBV11-2|TRBD1
TGTGCCAGCAGCCACCCTCGGGGACAGGGAGTAGGAAAACTGTTTTTT
CASSHPRGQGVGKLFF
>TRBJ1-4|NA|TRBV7-9|TRBD1
TGTGCCAGCAGCCTAGGGGACAGTTTTAATGAAAAACTGTTTTTT
CASSLGDSFNEKLFF
>TRBJ1-5|NA|TRBV18|NA
TGTGCCAGCTCACCAGGGAACGGAGGGCCCCAGCATTTT
CASSPGNGGPQHF
>TRBJ2-7|NA|TRBV10-2|NA
TGCGCCAGCAGAGCTAGCTTTTCGACCTACGAGCAGTACTTC
CASRASFSTYEQYF
>TRBJ2-7|NA|TRBV5-1|NA
TGCGCCAGCAGCTTGGAGGGGCCCTACGAGCAGTACTTC
CASSLEGPYEQYF
>TRBJ2-7|NA|TRBV5-1|NA
TGCGCCAGCAGCATACACCCGGGACTCAAATCATCGTACGAGCAGTACTTC
CASSIHPGLKSSYEQYF
>TRBJ1-4|NA|TRBV5-1|NA
TGCGCCAGCAGCTTAACAGAACCAACTAATGAAAAACTGTTTTTT
CASSLTEPTNEKLFF
>TRBJ1-2|once|TRBV6-1|TRBD1
TGTGCCAGCAGTGAAACAGGGGCGGGGGGCTATGGCTACACCTTC
CASSETGAGGYGYTF
>TRBJ1-1|NA|TRBV5-4|NA
TGTGCCAGCAGCCCGGGTCAAGGAGCTTTCTTT
CASSPGQGAFF
>TRBJ2-7|NA|TRBV7-6|NA
TGTGCCAGCAGCTTAGGTTCCGGGACACCGCCCTACGAGCAGTACTTC
CASSLGSGTPPYEQYF
>TRBJ2-7|NA|TRBV30|NA
TGTGCCTGGAGTGGATCCCACAGGGAATCGAATCGGGCTTGGGGCGAGCAGTACTTC
CAWSGSHRESNRAWGEQYF
>TRBJ2-3|NA|TRBV9|NA
TGTGCCAGCAGCGCCTACCGTAGCACAGATACGCAGTATTTT
CASSAYRSTDTQYF
>TRBJ2-7|NA|TRBV2|TRBD2
TGTGCCAGCAGATGCCCCCCGGGACTAGCGGGGGGCACCTTAGGCTACGAGCAGTACTTC
CASRCPPGLAGGTLGYEQYF
>TRBJ2-3|NA|TRBV10-3|NA
TGTGCCTACCAACGCACAGGGAGCACAGATACGCAGTATTTT
CAYQRTGSTDTQYF
>TRBJ2-5|NA|TRBV5-1|TRBD2
TGCGCCAGCAGCCCCGGACTAGTAGGAGAGACCCAGTACTTC
CASSPGLVGETQYF
>TRBJ1-5|NA|TRBV28|NA
TGTGCCAGCAGTCCCCTCGGCGGGACTAATCAGCCCCAGCATTTT
CASSPLGGTNQPQHF
>TRBJ2-3|NA|TRBV11-2|NA
TGTGCCAGCAGCTTAGTACTAGCTGCAAGTGCGGATACGCAGTATTTT
CASSLVLAASADTQYF
>TRBJ2-4|NA|TRBV4-1|TRBD1
TGCGCCAGCAGCCAAGGAGGCCTGACAGGGGAAGGGGTGAGAAGCATTCAGTACTTC
CASSQGGLTGEGVRSIQYF
>TRBJ2-7|NA|TRBV28|NA
TGTGCCAGCAGTGCCCCCACCGTAGCTGAGACAGGGAGGCCCTACGAGCAGTACTTC
CASSAPTVAETGRPYEQYF
>TRBJ2-7|NA|TRBV6-1|TRBD2
TGTGCCAGCAGCACCGAGCGGGGGGGTCCTAACGAGCAGTACTTC
CASSTERGGPNEQYF
>TRBJ2-5|NA|TRBV5-1|NA
TGCGCCAGCAGAGACCCCCACAGGGATGGAGTAGAGACCCAGTACTTC
CASRDPHRDGVETQYF
>TRBJ1-2|NA|TRBV19|NA
TGTGCCAGTAGTATAGGCCTAATCGTCTATGATGGCTACACCTTC
CASSIGLIVYDGYTF
>TRBJ2-5|NA|TRBV7-6|NA
TGTGCCAGCAGCCCCTCCCCGACAGATGGAGAGACCCAGTACTTC
CASSPSPTDGETQYF
>TRBJ1-3|NA|TRBV9|TRBD1
TGTGCCAGCAGTGGACAGGGGGCTATGAGCTCTGGAAACACCATATATTTT
CASSGQGAMSSGNTIYF
>TRBJ2-6|NA|TRBV29-1|TRBD1
TGCAGCGTTGGGCAGGGGGTACCCTCTGGGGCCAACGTCCTGACTTTC
CSVGQGVPSGANVLTF
>TRBJ2-4|NA|TRBV19|NA
TGTGCCAGTAGTACCTCAGGGATCCTGACCAAAAACATTCAGTACTTC
CASSTSGILTKNIQYF
>TRBJ2-1|once|TRBV7-9|TRBD1
TGTGCCAGCAGCCCGTTCCCCAGAGCAGGGGGTAATGAGCAGTTCTTC
CASSPFPRAGGNEQFF
>TRBJ2-5|NA|TRBV29-1|NA
TGCAGCGTTGAGCGGCGGGGAAACCAAGAGACCCAGTACTTC
CSVERRGNQETQYF
>TRBJ2-7|NA|TRBV7-8|TRBD2
TGTGCCAGCAGCCCTTTGACTAGCGGGATATTTGAGCAGTACTTC
CASSPLTSGIFEQYF